The following is a T cell receptor (beta chain) sequence with its context. The assay was immunoSEQ multiplex PCR, and TCRdb's table has in-frame clones only and misses some. This table holds about 200,000 clones, roughly 82% found once. The source of the sample is a study of blood T cell repertoires in COVID-19. Individuals drawn from approximately 26 US areas were roughly 18 to 95 years old. The clonotype comes from a middle-aged man who had recovered from COVID-19. Sequencing was carried out using PBMCs or T cells enriched from blood (not recorded which).

CDR3 loop: CASSLSLSTSEQFF. The CDR3 region has the DNA TGTGCCAGCAGTTTATCCCTATCGACTAGCGAGCAGTTCTTC. V usage is TRBV28 and J usage is TRBJ2-1, with TRBD2 matching over 7 bases. The germline V gene encodes CDR1 MDHEN and CDR2 SYDVKM. Trimming at V came to 1 base and at J to 10 bases, leaving 7 bases not matched to a gene. This CDR3 contains 14 residues.